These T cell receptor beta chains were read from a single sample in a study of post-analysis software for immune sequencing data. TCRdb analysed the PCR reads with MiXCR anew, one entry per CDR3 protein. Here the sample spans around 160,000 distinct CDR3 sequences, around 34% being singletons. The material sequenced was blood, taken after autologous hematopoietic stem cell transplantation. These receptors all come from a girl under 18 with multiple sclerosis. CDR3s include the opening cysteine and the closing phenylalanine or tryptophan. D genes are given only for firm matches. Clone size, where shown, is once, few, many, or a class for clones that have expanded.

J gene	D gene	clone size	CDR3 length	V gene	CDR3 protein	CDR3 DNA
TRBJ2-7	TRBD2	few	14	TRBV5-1	CASSPSGSLYEQYF	TGCGCCAGCAGCCCGAGCGGGAGCCTCTACGAGCAGTACTTC
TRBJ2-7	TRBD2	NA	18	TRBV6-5	CASSPSTSGHTLTYEQYF	TGTGCCAGCAGTCCCTCGACTAGCGGCCATACGTTAACGTACGAGCAGTACTTC
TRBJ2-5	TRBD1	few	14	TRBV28	CASTDRGIRKTQYF	TGTGCCAGCACCGACAGGGGGATCAGAAAGACCCAGTACTTC
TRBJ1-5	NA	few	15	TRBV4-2	CASSPSQVGNQPQHF	TGTGCCAGCAGCCCGTCCCAAGTAGGCAATCAGCCCCAGCATTTT
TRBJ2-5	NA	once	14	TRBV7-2	CASSPGPAQETQYF	TGTGCCAGCAGCCCTGGGCCTGCCCAAGAGACCCAGTACTTC
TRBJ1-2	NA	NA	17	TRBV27	CASSPTYNGGGIYGYAF	TGTGCCAGCAGTCCAACGTATAACGGAGGGGGAATCTATGGCTACGCCTTC
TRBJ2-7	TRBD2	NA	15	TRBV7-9	CASSLSGSSYNEQYF	TGTGCCAGCAGCTTAAGCGGGAGCTCCTACAATGAGCAGTACTTC
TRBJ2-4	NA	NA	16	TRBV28	CASSPEGGPHKNIQYF	TGTGCCAGCAGCCCCGAGGGGGGACCTCACAAAAACATTCAGTACTTC
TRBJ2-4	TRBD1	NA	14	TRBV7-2	CASSSTGAAGIQYF	TGTGCCAGCAGCTCCACAGGGGCCGCGGGCATTCAGTACTTC
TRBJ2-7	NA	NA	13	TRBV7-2	CAGSDGLTYEQYF	TGTGCCGGCAGCGACGGACTTACCTACGAGCAGTACTTC
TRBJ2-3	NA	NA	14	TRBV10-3	CAISDPPLPDTQYF	TGTGCCATCAGTGATCCTCCTCTTCCGGATACGCAGTATTTT
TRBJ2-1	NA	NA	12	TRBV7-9	CASSLDGDEQLF	TGTGCCAGCAGCTTAGATGGGGATGAGCAGTTATTC
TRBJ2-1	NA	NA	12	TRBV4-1	CASSHGNNEQFF	TGCGCCAGCAGCCACGGGAACAATGAGCAGTTCTTC
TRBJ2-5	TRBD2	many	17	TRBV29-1	CSVGVSGRAVPQETQYF	TGCAGCGTTGGAGTAAGCGGGAGGGCCGTACCCCAAGAGACCCAGTACTTC
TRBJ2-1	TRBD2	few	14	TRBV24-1	CATSALGLGHEQFF	TGTGCCACCAGTGCCCTGGGACTAGGGCACGAGCAGTTCTTC
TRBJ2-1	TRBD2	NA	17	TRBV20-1	CSARDDGSGSPYNEQFF	TGCAGTGCTAGAGATGACGGTAGCGGGAGCCCCTACAATGAGCAGTTCTTC
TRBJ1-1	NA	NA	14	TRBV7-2	CASSLAMGGGEAFF	TGTGCCAGCAGCTTAGCCATGGGGGGTGGTGAAGCTTTCTTT
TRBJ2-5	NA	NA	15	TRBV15	CATSKPSLFNNEQYF	TGTGCCACCAGCAAACCCAGCCTTTTCAACAATGAGCAGTACTTC
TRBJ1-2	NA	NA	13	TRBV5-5	CASSLANHYGYTF	TGTGCCAGCAGCTTGGCAAACCACTATGGCTACACCTTC
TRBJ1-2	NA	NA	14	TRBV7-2	CASSLVGSENGYTF	TGTGCCAGCAGCTTAGTGGGATCCGAGAATGGCTACACCTTC
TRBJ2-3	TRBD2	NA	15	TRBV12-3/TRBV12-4	CASSPGPPGGDTQYF	TGTGCCAGCAGTCCGGGCCCACCGGGGGGAGATACGCAGTATTTT
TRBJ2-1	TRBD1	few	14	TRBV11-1	CASSSQGAYNEQFF	TGTGCCAGCAGCTCTCAGGGGGCTTACAATGAGCAGTTCTTC
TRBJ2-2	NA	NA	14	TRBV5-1	CASKTGDGTGELFF	TGCGCCAGCAAAACGGGCGATGGCACCGGGGAGCTGTTTTTT
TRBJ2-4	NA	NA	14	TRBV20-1	CSASTTLAKNIQYF	TGCAGTGCTTCGACTACTCTAGCCAAAAACATTCAGTACTTC
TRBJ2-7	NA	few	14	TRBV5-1	CASSLGGPAYEQYF	TGCGCCAGCAGCTTGGGAGGGCCCGCCTACGAGCAGTACTTC
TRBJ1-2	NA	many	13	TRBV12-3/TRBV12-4	CASSLHTNYGYTF	TGTGCCAGCAGTTTACACACAAACTATGGCTACACCTTC
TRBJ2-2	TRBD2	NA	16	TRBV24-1	CATSDLQREGTGELFF	TGTGCCACCAGTGATTTGCAACGGGAGGGGACCGGGGAGCTGTTTTTT
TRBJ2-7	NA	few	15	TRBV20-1	CSARDGLRSGYEQYF	TGCAGTGCTAGGGATGGTTTGCGATCGGGCTACGAGCAGTACTTC
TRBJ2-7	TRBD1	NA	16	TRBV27	CASSLFWGQDSYEQYF	TGTGCCAGCAGTTTATTCTGGGGACAGGACTCCTACGAGCAGTACTTC
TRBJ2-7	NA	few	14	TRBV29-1	CSASGTTAAHEQYF	TGCAGCGCATCCGGGACAACCGCGGCCCACGAGCAGTACTTC
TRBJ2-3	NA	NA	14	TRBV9	CASSVEAGTDTQYF	TGTGCCAGCAGCGTAGAAGCAGGGACAGATACGCAGTATTTT
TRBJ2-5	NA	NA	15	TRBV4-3	CASSQDRGFQETQYF	TGCGCCAGCAGCCAAGATCGAGGGTTCCAAGAGACCCAGTACTTC
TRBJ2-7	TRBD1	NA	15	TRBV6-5	CASSPGTGDTYEQYF	TGTGCCAGCAGTCCCGGGACAGGGGATACCTACGAGCAGTACTTC
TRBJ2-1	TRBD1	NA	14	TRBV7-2	CASSLRQGWNEQFF	TGTGCCAGCAGCTTAAGACAGGGTTGGAATGAGCAGTTCTTC
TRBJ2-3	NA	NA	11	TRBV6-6	CASKDSDTQYF	TGTGCCAGCAAGGACTCAGATACGCAGTATTTT
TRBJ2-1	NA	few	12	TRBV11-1	CASSLANNEQFF	TGTGCCAGCAGCTTAGCTAACAATGAGCAGTTCTTC
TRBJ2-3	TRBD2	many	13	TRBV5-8	CASRGSGGDTQYF	TGTGCCAGCAGAGGGAGCGGGGGGGATACGCAGTATTTT
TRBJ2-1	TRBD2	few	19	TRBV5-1	CASSSGLAGGKSSYNEQFF	TGCGCCAGCAGCTCGGGACTAGCGGGAGGAAAAAGCTCCTACAATGAGCAGTTCTTC
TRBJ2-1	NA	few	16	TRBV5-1	CASSLRRDVVDNEQFF	TGCGCCAGCAGCTTGCGGCGGGATGTGGTAGACAATGAGCAGTTCTTC
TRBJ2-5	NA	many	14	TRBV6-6	CASSYQGGGETQYF	TGTGCCAGCAGTTATCAGGGGGGTGGAGAGACCCAGTACTTC
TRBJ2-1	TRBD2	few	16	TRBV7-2	CASSPRLAGLYNEQFF	TGTGCCAGCAGCCCTAGACTAGCGGGCCTCTACAATGAGCAGTTCTTC
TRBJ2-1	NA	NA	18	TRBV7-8	CASGRPPRSGQNYNEQFF	TGTGCCAGCGGCCGGCCCCCGAGGAGCGGTCAAAATTACAATGAGCAGTTCTTC
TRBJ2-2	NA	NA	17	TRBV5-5	CASSLEWGFSNTGELFF	TGTGCCAGCAGCTTGGAGTGGGGATTTTCGAACACCGGGGAGCTGTTTTTT
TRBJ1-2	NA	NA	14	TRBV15	CATSHDRKGYGYTF	TGTGCCACCAGCCACGACAGGAAAGGGTATGGCTACACCTTC
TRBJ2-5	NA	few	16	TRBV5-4	CASSLTSGGPQETQYF	TGTGCCAGCAGCTTGACCTCCGGAGGCCCACAAGAGACCCAGTACTTC
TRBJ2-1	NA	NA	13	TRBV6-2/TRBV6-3	CASSYEAYNEQFF	TGTGCCAGCAGTTACGAAGCGTACAATGAGCAGTTCTTC
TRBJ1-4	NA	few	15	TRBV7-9	CASSLSGQRYEKLFF	TGTGCCAGCAGCTTAAGTGGACAGCGTTATGAAAAACTGTTTTTT
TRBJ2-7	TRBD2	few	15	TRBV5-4	CASSPWTSGFYEQYF	TGTGCCAGCAGCCCTTGGACTAGCGGGTTCTACGAGCAGTACTTC
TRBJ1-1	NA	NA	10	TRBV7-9	CASGGPNAFF	TGTGCCAGTGGGGGGCCCAACGCTTTCTTT
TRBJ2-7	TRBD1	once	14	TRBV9	CASSVGQGAGEQYF	TGTGCCAGCAGCGTAGGGCAGGGGGCTGGCGAGCAGTACTTC